This T cell receptor (beta chain) was sequenced for a study of Ad26.COV2.S vaccination and SARS-CoV-2 variants. Study-level points and caveats: Total T cell responses may have been underestimated by the TCR breadth and depth analyses.

Trimming took 4 bases from V and 5 from J, leaving 0 bases between them. The CDR3 consists of 10 residues. The germline V gene has CDR1 SGHVT and CDR2 SQSDAQ. Regarding treatment: some 19 received Ad26.COV2.S at low or high dose, single or two shots; several received placebo; per-sample allocation not given. Sampling was performed 63 days after the first vaccine or placebo injection. Participants' vaccine, an Ad26 vector, delivered Wuhan-strain SARS-CoV-2 spike. Repertoires were generated with immunoSEQ multiplex PCR, while TCRdb's copy carries only in-frame clones and drops some. The sample has about 350,000 clones; less than 90% are singletons. A word on this clone: As yet, its antigen is unknown.

V is TRBV7-4 and J is TRBJ2-1; the D is unclear. The receptor was derived from a person aged 18-65 years who received the Ad26.COV2.S COVID-19 vaccine or a placebo. The material sequenced was peripheral blood, taken in a trial of Ad26.COV2.S vaccine versus placebo. In DNA form, the CDR3 reads TGTGCCAGCAGCTACAATGAGCAGTTCTTC. Protein sequence: CASSYNEQFF. Variable domain in full (rest from reference TRBV7-4 and TRBJ2-1): GAGVSQSPRYKVAKRGRDVALRCDSISGHVTLYWYRQTLGQGSEVLTYSQSDAQRDKSGRPSGRFSAERPERSVSTLKIQRTEQGDSAVYLCASSYNEQFFGPGTRLTVL.